The clone carrying this T cell receptor beta chain was counted many times. As yet, its antigen is unknown. The data originate from a study of T cells in Graves' hyperthyroidism and ophthalmopathy. Uncontrolled infection, other autoimmune disease, pregnancy and lactation each barred patients from inclusion. RNA transcripts served as the template for amplifying TCR beta CDR3 regions. A set of HTBI primers served as the primers for a first-round RT-PCR of the TCR CDR3. TCRdb reprocessed the multiplex PCR reads via MiXCR and lists one record per CDR3 protein. The table includes more than 500,000 distinct CDR3 sequences, roughly 17% detected once. This CDR3 contains 15 residues. Germline CDR1 and CDR2: MDHEN and SYDVKM. V gave up 4 bases and J gave up 3 bases, with 16 bases separating them. Study-wide findings and caveats: Blood also carried most thyroid clonotypes expanded above 0.001. A model built on 13 V-J features separated ophthalmopathy from stable hyperthyroidism.

The receptor comes from a woman aged 25-40 years with Graves' hyperthyroidism. The chain carries TRBV28 and TRBJ2-7; unclear D gene. Source material: blood. The DNA for the CDR3 is TGTGCCAGCAGTTCTGCGGCGGTCCCGTTCTACGAGCAGTACTTC. This encodes CASSSAAVPFYEQYF.